The rows below give T cell receptor beta chains drawn from one sample of a study of blood T cell repertoires in COVID-19. Sequenced by immunoSEQ multiplex PCR; TCRdb stores in-frame clones only, minus some. The top ten clones hold 1.3% of a sample with hundreds of thousands of clones, roughly 86% of them seen once. The specimen sequenced was peripheral blood. These receptors were obtained from a man between 65 and 80 years old with acute or convalescent COVID-19. Both conserved end residues are trimmed from each CDR3. Clone size is not always given. Where it is, it says once, few, many or a class for expanded clones.

j_gene: TRBJ2-5
v_gene: TRBV3-1/TRBV3-2
abundance: -
CDR3aa: ASSQATSHQETQY

j_gene: TRBJ1-1
v_gene: TRBV6-5
abundance: -
CDR3aa: ASSRTGTEAF

j_gene: TRBJ2-1
v_gene: TRBV24-1
abundance: -
CDR3aa: ATSDLSGSSYNEQF

j_gene: TRBJ2-3
v_gene: TRBV6-5
abundance: -
CDR3aa: ASSYLTSGSTDTQY

j_gene: TRBJ1-5
v_gene: TRBV6-2/TRBV6-3
abundance: -
CDR3aa: ASSYDVIVLSPQH

j_gene: TRBJ1-4
v_gene: TRBV20-1
abundance: -
CDR3aa: SASTGTGTEKLF

j_gene: TRBJ2-3
v_gene: TRBV28
abundance: -
CDR3aa: ATEAWTDTQY

j_gene: TRBJ1-2
v_gene: TRBV6-2/TRBV6-3
abundance: -
CDR3aa: ASSYSDPGFYGYT

j_gene: TRBJ2-7
v_gene: TRBV6-2/TRBV6-3
abundance: -
CDR3aa: ASSPSGTGDPYEQY

j_gene: TRBJ1-3
v_gene: TRBV24-1
abundance: -
CDR3aa: ATSGRQGLSSGNTIY

j_gene: TRBJ1-6
v_gene: TRBV12-3/TRBV12-4
abundance: -
CDR3aa: ARTPNNSPLH

j_gene: TRBJ1-2
v_gene: TRBV3-1/TRBV3-2
abundance: once
CDR3aa: ASSFGKGVIYGYT

j_gene: TRBJ2-7
v_gene: TRBV10-3
abundance: -
CDR3aa: AISEQVAWEQY

j_gene: TRBJ1-1
v_gene: TRBV4-3
abundance: -
CDR3aa: ASSQGQANTEAF

j_gene: TRBJ2-1
v_gene: TRBV4-2
abundance: few
CDR3aa: ASSRGGMASGNNEQF

j_gene: TRBJ2-7
v_gene: TRBV5-6
abundance: -
CDR3aa: ASSTGPAYEQY

j_gene: TRBJ2-7
v_gene: TRBV19
abundance: few
CDR3aa: ASSITAGYEQY

j_gene: TRBJ2-6
v_gene: TRBV5-6
abundance: -
CDR3aa: ASTFRGSGANVLT

j_gene: TRBJ1-1
v_gene: TRBV2
abundance: -
CDR3aa: ASRGQGATEAF

j_gene: TRBJ1-3
v_gene: TRBV4-3
abundance: -
CDR3aa: ASSQDGTASGNTIY

j_gene: TRBJ2-7
v_gene: TRBV29-1
abundance: -
CDR3aa: SVTAGTGAYEQY

j_gene: TRBJ2-1
v_gene: TRBV24-1
abundance: -
CDR3aa: ATSDSGLAGGLMSDEQF

j_gene: TRBJ1-1
v_gene: TRBV7-3
abundance: -
CDR3aa: ASRQVQNTEAF

j_gene: TRBJ2-3
v_gene: TRBV6-2/TRBV6-3
abundance: -
CDR3aa: ASSYRTGYDTQY

j_gene: TRBJ1-2
v_gene: TRBV6-5
abundance: once
CDR3aa: ASSSSRGRNGYT

j_gene: TRBJ1-2
v_gene: TRBV28
abundance: -
CDR3aa: ASRFRASYGYT

j_gene: TRBJ1-2
v_gene: TRBV6-5
abundance: -
CDR3aa: ASISKDGLYGYT

j_gene: TRBJ1-5
v_gene: TRBV15
abundance: once
CDR3aa: ATSRDLFGHDGQPQH

j_gene: TRBJ2-7
v_gene: TRBV5-1
abundance: -
CDR3aa: ASSLQGYEQY

j_gene: TRBJ2-4
v_gene: TRBV3-1/TRBV3-2
abundance: -
CDR3aa: ASSQDSGQFGTKNIQY

j_gene: TRBJ2-5
v_gene: TRBV15
abundance: -
CDR3aa: ATSRERQGAETQY

j_gene: TRBJ1-1
v_gene: TRBV28
abundance: -
CDR3aa: ASWGRPTEAF

j_gene: TRBJ2-5
v_gene: TRBV6-1
abundance: once
CDR3aa: ASSEFGVGETQY

j_gene: TRBJ2-1
v_gene: TRBV7-2
abundance: -
CDR3aa: ASSSQGAHNEQF

j_gene: TRBJ1-6
v_gene: TRBV6-5
abundance: -
CDR3aa: ASRTGTGNSPLH

j_gene: TRBJ2-7
v_gene: TRBV29-1
abundance: -
CDR3aa: SVSRQGEGGEQY

j_gene: TRBJ2-2
v_gene: TRBV30
abundance: -
CDR3aa: AWSVLNTGELF

j_gene: TRBJ1-5
v_gene: TRBV7-2
abundance: -
CDR3aa: ASSLIPVGNQPQH

j_gene: TRBJ2-5
v_gene: TRBV5-1
abundance: -
CDR3aa: ASSPEGGGWQTQY

j_gene: TRBJ2-7
v_gene: TRBV19
abundance: -
CDR3aa: ASSIEGTGSEQY

j_gene: TRBJ2-1
v_gene: TRBV30
abundance: -
CDR3aa: AWSVRGSPRNNEQF

j_gene: TRBJ1-5
v_gene: TRBV30
abundance: -
CDR3aa: AWSPWGTGGDQPQH

j_gene: TRBJ2-5
v_gene: TRBV5-1
abundance: -
CDR3aa: ASSFTGRQETQY

j_gene: TRBJ1-5
v_gene: TRBV15
abundance: -
CDR3aa: ATSRDRPGNQPQH

j_gene: TRBJ2-2
v_gene: TRBV28
abundance: -
CDR3aa: ASSSPQGGELF

j_gene: TRBJ2-1
v_gene: TRBV18
abundance: -
CDR3aa: ASSQDRRNYNEQF